Below, one T cell receptor (beta chain) is given with its context. The antigen is unknown. This specimen comes from a study of cytomegalovirus exposure and HLA in healthy donors. Unrecorded immune exposures were likely, despite nominal health at sampling. Germline V lookup: CDR1 MDHEN, CDR2 SYDVKM. The V gene lost 3 bases and the J gene lost 8 bases, with 16 bases spanning the gap. The CDR3 has 14 residues. Whole-study findings and limits: In a later analysis, the majority of CMV-associated beta chains seemingly showed HLA restriction. The HLA-A and HLA-B alleles of most subjects were reportedly predicted accurately from TCR beta sequences.

The PCR made use of 60 Vbeta and 13 Jbeta primers. In the original analysis: Later work found approximately 80 million unique TCR beta chains, with some 11 million shared. Clones were sequenced by immunoSEQ multiplex PCR, and TCRdb holds only the in-frame ones, with some missing. For V, J and clone size, that table is used; D and trimming come from the DNA. The sample records fewer than 200,000 clones, around 82% being singletons. The source material was PBMCs. The receptor's source is a man between 35 and 55 years old in good health and CMV-seropositive. The chain uses TRBV28 and TRBJ1-1, with D possibly TRBD1 on 6 matching bases. In DNA, the CDR3 is TGTGCCAGCAGTTTCCGACAGGCCGCACCCGAAGCTTTCTTT. Translation gives CASSFRQAAPEAFF. The whole variable domain, remainder taken from reference TRBV28 and TRBJ1-1, is DVKVTQSSRYLVKRTGEKVFLECVQDMDHENMFWYRQDPGLGLRLIYFSYDVKMKEKGDIPEGYSVSREKKERFSLILESASTNQTSMYLCASSFRQAAPEAFFGQGTRLTVV.